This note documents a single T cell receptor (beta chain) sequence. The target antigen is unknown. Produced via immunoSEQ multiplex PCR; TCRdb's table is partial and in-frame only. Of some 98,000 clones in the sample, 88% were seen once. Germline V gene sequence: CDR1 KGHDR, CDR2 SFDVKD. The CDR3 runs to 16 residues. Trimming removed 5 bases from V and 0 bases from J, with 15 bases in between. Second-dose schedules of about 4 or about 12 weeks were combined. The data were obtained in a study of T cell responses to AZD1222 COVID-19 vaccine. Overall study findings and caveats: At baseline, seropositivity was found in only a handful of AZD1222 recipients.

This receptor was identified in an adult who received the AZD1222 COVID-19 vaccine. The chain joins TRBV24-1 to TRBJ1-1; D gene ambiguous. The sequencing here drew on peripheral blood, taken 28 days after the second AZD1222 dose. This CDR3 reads CATSGKGPPVNTEAFF. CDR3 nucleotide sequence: TGTGCCACCAGTGGTAAAGGGCCTCCGGTGAACACTGAAGCTTTCTTT.